This T cell receptor beta chain was retrieved from a study of cytomegalovirus exposure and HLA in healthy donors. Study-level results: Available immune exposure information covered CMV serostatus only. TCR beta V- and J-gene trimming, according to a later analysis, was linked to a missense DCLRE1C variant. Most of the TCR beta V segments (in an earlier analysis) were productive either about 90% or about 30% of the time.

A note on this clone: Its target is not known.

Primers: 60 Vbeta forward and 13 Jbeta reverse. In the source study's methods: Approximately 11 million of the 60 million to 80 million unique TCR beta chains counted in a later analysis were shared. The protocol was immunoSEQ multiplex PCR, while the TCRdb copy is restricted to in-frame clones and leaves out a portion. D and trimming were read from the DNA, whereas the V and J calls and clone size are those reported in that table. The sample contains 110,000 to 150,000 clones, approximately 82% of which appear only once. Looked up from germline, CDR1 is SNHLY and CDR2 is FYNNEI. V lost 5 bases, J lost 2 bases, and 2 bases stayed unmatched. The CDR3 is made up of 15 amino acids.

The sequenced material came from PBMCs. The source is a woman aged 55 to 70 in good health and CMV-seropositive. V usage is TRBV2 and J usage is TRBJ1-4; 10 bases are a match to TRBD1. The CDR3 spells CASSKTGGTNEKLFF. The DNA of the CDR3 is TGTGCCAGCAGTAAGACAGGGGGCACTAATGAAAAACTGTTTTTT.